These 25 T cell receptor beta chains share one sample of origin, sequenced in a study of T cells after yellow fever vaccination. TCRdb processed the 5' RACE reads anew with MiXCR; each CDR3 protein has one entry. The sample consists of a few hundred thousand distinct CDR3 sequences, 8.7% of them appearing once. The sequencing here drew on PBMCs, taken on the day of the first yellow fever vaccination. The receptors come from a man aged 18 to 30 who received the YFV17D yellow fever vaccine.

This clonotype was counted only a few times. J is TRBJ1-1 and V is TRBV12-3 or TRBV12-4; the D is unclear. The length of the CDR3 is 11 residues. With 6 bases removed from V and 6 bases from J, the gap between germline ends came to 8 bases. The CDR3 coding sequence is TGTGCCAGCAGGGGGAGGGCTGAAGCTTTCTTT. As protein: CASRGRAEAFF.

This clonotype has only a few counts. The chain is built from TRBV6-4 and TRBJ2-1; 8 positions match TRBD2. Germline CDR1 and CDR2: MRHNA and SNTAGT. V lost 6 bases to trimming and J lost 8 bases; unmatched junction nucleotides: 9. The CDR3 has 14 amino acids. The CDR3 DNA reads TGTGCCAGCAGCACCGGGACTAGGGGCTATGAGCAGTTCTTC. Protein product: CASSTGTRGYEQFF.

There are many counts of this clonotype. The chain employs TRBV7-9 and TRBJ2-3; D ambiguous. V was clipped by 2 bases and J by 2 bases, with 14 bases between them. CDR3 length: 16 amino acids. The germline gives CDR1 SEHNR, CDR2 FQNEAQ (reference sequence). The CDR3 here is CASSLLTLVYTDTQYF. As DNA, the CDR3 is TGTGCCAGCAGCTTACTGACACTCGTTTACACAGATACGCAGTATTTT.

The genes are TRBV11-2 and TRBJ1-1; D is undetermined. Trimming cost V 5 bases and J 3 bases, with 19 bases left between them. Germline V lookup: CDR1 SGHAT, CDR2 FQNNGV. This CDR3 is 16 amino acids long. CDR3 sequence: CASSPPFGELDTEAFF. In nucleotides, the CDR3 is TGTGCCAGCAGCCCCCCCTTCGGGGAATTGGACACTGAAGCTTTCTTT.

The genes are TRBV9 and TRBJ1-3, with D unclear. The V end was cut by 0 bases, the J end by 0 bases, with 10 bases between. The length of the CDR3 is 16 residues. Germline CDR1 is SGDLS and CDR2 is YYNGEE. The CDR3 DNA follows: TGTGCCAGCAGCGTAGCCCCGGGCCGCTCTGGAAACACCATATATTTT. Protein product: CASSVAPGRSGNTIYF.

This clonotype came up a few times. The gene calls are TRBV7-9 and TRBJ1-2; no firm D call. Germline V gene sequence: CDR1 SEHNR, CDR2 FQNEAQ (reference sequence). Trimming took 5 bases from V and 3 from J, leaving 22 bases between them. CDR3 length: 17 amino acids. CDR3 residues: CASSRLARRKKDYGYTF. DNA of the CDR3: TGTGCCAGCAGCCGTTTGGCCCGGAGAAAAAAGGACTATGGCTACACCTTC.

CDR3 nucleotide sequence: TGTGCCAGCAGTCCTCCCGGGCCAGATACGCAGTATTTT. Amino acids: CASSPPGPDTQYF. The chain links TRBV7-9 to TRBJ2-3; no clear D. The germline V gene encodes CDR1 SEHNR and CDR2 FQNEAQ (reference sequence). The CDR3 runs 13 residues. V was pared by 6 bases and J by 4 bases, with 11 bases between. Combining the CDR3 with reference TRBV7-9 and TRBJ2-3 gives the whole variable domain DTGVSQNPRHKITKRGQNVTFRCDPISEHNRLYWYRQTLGQGPEFLTYFQNEAQLEKSRLLSDRFSAERPKGSFSTLEIQRTEQGDSAMYLCASSPPGPDTQYFGPGTRLTVL.

This clonotype has at least ten counts. The chain combines TRBV12-3 or TRBV12-4 with TRBJ1-5; unclear D gene. The CDR3 runs to 14 residues. V shed 3 bases and J shed 2 bases, with 8 bases lying between them. The CDR3 loop is CASSFEGGNQPQHF. The CDR3 DNA reads TGTGCCAGCAGTTTCGAGGGTGGCAATCAGCCCCAGCATTTT.

This clonotype was observed a few times. The genes are TRBV12-3 or TRBV12-4 and TRBJ2-3; D is ambiguous. The CDR3 length is 12 residues. V was cut by 5 bases and J by 7 bases, with 10 bases left in between. In nucleotides, the CDR3 is TGTGCCAGCAGTCAGGTATCAAATACGCAGTATTTT. Its translation: CASSQVSNTQYF.

The V gene is TRBV14, the J gene TRBJ2-1; D uncertain. Per germline, CDR1 SGHDN and CDR2 FVKESK. With 1 base removed from V and 0 bases from J, the gap between germline ends came to 4 bases. This CDR3 has 14 amino acids. The CDR3 sequence: CASSQAASYNEQFF. CDR3 sequence (DNA): TGTGCCAGCAGCCAAGCAGCCTCCTACAATGAGCAGTTCTTC.

This clonotype was picked up a small number of times. V gene TRBV7-9 combines with J gene TRBJ1-1, with no clear D. The CDR3 is 14 amino acids. The V gene's germline CDR1 is SEHNR and CDR2 FQNEAQ (reference sequence). V was clipped by 1 base and J by 4 bases, with 10 bases between them. DNA of the CDR3: TGTGCCAGCAGCTTAGGTGTTACCCCCACTGAAGCTTTCTTT. Protein sequence: CASSLGVTPTEAFF. Filled out from reference TRBV7-9 and TRBJ1-1, the complete variable domain reads DTGVSQNPRHKITKRGQNVTFRCDPISEHNRLYWYRQTLGQGPEFLTYFQNEAQLEKSRLLSDRFSAERPKGSFSTLEIQRTEQGDSAMYLCASSLGVTPTEAFFGQGTRLTVV.

V usage is TRBV5-5 and J usage is TRBJ1-5; D is possibly TRBD1 (5 bases). Trimming shortened V by 0 bases and J by 5 bases, and 12 bases separated the two germline ends. CDR1 is SGHKS, CDR2 YYEKEE, per germline (reference sequence). This CDR3 is 15 amino acids long. The CDR3 sequence: CASSLAPGSDQPQHF. The CDR3 DNA follows: TGTGCCAGCAGCTTGGCGCCAGGGTCAGATCAGCCCCAGCATTTT. The full variable domain, rest sourced from reference TRBV5-5 and TRBJ1-5, is DAGVTQSPTHLIKTRGQQVTLRCSPISGHKSVSWYQQVLGQGPQFIFQYYEKEERGRGNFPDRFSARQFPNYSSELNVNALLLGDSALYLCASSLAPGSDQPQHFGDGTRLSIL.

CDR3 nucleotides: TGCGCCAGCAGCCAAGTATCAGGTCCGGGGGAGCTGTTTTTT. Encoded protein: CASSQVSGPGELFF. V usage is TRBV4-1 and J usage is TRBJ2-2; the D is unclear. There are 14 residues in the CDR3. Germline V CDR1 and CDR2: MGHRA, YSYEKL. The germline V and J ends were trimmed by 1 base and 8 bases, with 11 bases remaining between them.

The table lists this clonotype with many counts. The V call is TRBV15, the J call TRBJ1-3; D is unresolved. The V end was cut by 1 base, the J end by 4 bases, with 11 bases between. Germline CDR1 reads LNHNV; CDR2 reads YYDKDF (reference sequence). CDR3 length: 15 residues. The chain's CDR3 is CATSRVFGEGNTIYF. DNA of the CDR3: TGTGCCACCAGCAGAGTTTTCGGGGAAGGAAACACCATATATTTT.

The gene calls are TRBV7-2 and TRBJ2-5, with TRBD1 identical over 12 bases. Germline V CDR1 and CDR2: SGHTA, FQGNSA. The trim removed 4 bases at V and 1 base at J, leaving 4 bases unmatched. This CDR3 region has 16 residues. The CDR3 region has the DNA TGTGCCAGCAGCTGGCCGGGACAGGGGGCCCAAGAGACCCAGTACTTC. Translated: CASSWPGQGAQETQYF. Looking up the rest from reference TRBV7-2 and TRBJ2-5 gives the full variable domain: GAGVSQSPSNKVTEKGKDVELRCDPISGHTALYWYRQSLGQGLEFLIYFQGNSAPDKSGLPSDRFSAERTGGSVSTLTIQRTQQEDSAVYLCASSWPGQGAQETQYFGPGTRLLVL.

This clonotype was observed many times. The chain links TRBV20-1 to TRBJ2-2, with D perhaps matching TRBD1 or TRBD2 (5 bases each). The ends were cut back, 3 bases at V and 6 bases at J, with 14 bases in the middle. Germline CDR1 and CDR2: DFQATT and SNEGSKA (reference sequence). This CDR3 comprises 14 residues. The chain's CDR3 is CSASPGSMSGELFF. In DNA, the CDR3 is TGCAGTGCTAGTCCAGGGAGTATGTCCGGGGAGCTGTTTTTT.

This clonotype came up a few times. The J gene is TRBJ1-3, the V gene TRBV4-3; D is possibly TRBD1 (6 bases). CDR1 is LGHNA and CDR2 is YSLEER in the germline V gene. The CDR3 covers 17 residues. The V end was cut by 2 bases, the J end by 0 bases, with 14 bases between. The CDR3 nucleotides are TGCGCCAGCAGCCAACTGTGGACAGCGAACTCTGGAAACACCATATATTTT. It encodes CASSQLWTANSGNTIYF.

This clonotype was seen only a few times. This chain uses TRBV19 with TRBJ1-1, with D hard to call. V lost 7 bases and J lost 0, with 12 bases in between. CDR1 is LNHDA, CDR2 SQIVND, per germline (reference sequence). CDR3 size: 14 residues. The CDR3 here is CASTPLGLNTEAFF. The CDR3 nucleotides read TGTGCCAGTACTCCCCTAGGCCTGAACACTGAAGCTTTCTTT.

The table lists this clonotype with many counts. The rearrangement joins TRBV30 to TRBJ1-4, with D perhaps matching TRBD1 (5 bases). The CDR3 runs 16 residues. The V and J ends lost 2 bases and 3 bases respectively, with 16 bases between them. CDR1 and CDR2 from the germline V gene are GTSNPN and SVGIG (reference sequence). CDR3 protein: CAWSSGRAGPNEKLFF. The CDR3 nucleotides read TGTGCCTGGAGTTCGGGTCGGGCAGGGCCTAATGAAAAACTGTTTTTT.

This clonotype was observed many times. This chain uses TRBV7-3 with TRBJ2-2; D possibly corresponds to TRBD2 (6 bases). The V gene lost 4 bases and the J gene lost 6 bases, with 15 bases spanning the gap. Germline loops: CDR1 SGHTA, CDR2 FQGTGA. The CDR3 extends over 15 amino acids. CDR3 sequence: CASSSTGGSAGELFF. The CDR3 coding sequence is TGTGCCAGCAGCTCCACCGGGGGAAGCGCCGGGGAGCTGTTTTTT.

In its sample, this clonotype was seen a few times. J is TRBJ2-3 and V is TRBV12-3 or TRBV12-4; 8 bases align to TRBD1. Trimming cost V 10 bases and J 6 bases; bases outside gene matches: 3. This CDR3 has 11 amino acids. CDR3 residues: CANRQGDTQYF. For the CDR3, the DNA is TGTGCCAACAGACAGGGGGATACGCAGTATTTT.

This clonotype occurred a few times. V is TRBV7-6 and J is TRBJ1-6; possibly TRBD1 for D (6 bases). CDR3 length equals 14 residues. V was pared by 4 bases and J by 7 bases, with 11 bases between. Germline V gene data show CDR1 as SGHVS and CDR2 as FNYEAQ. CDR3 nucleotide sequence: TGTGCCAGCAGCTCGTGGGACACGAATTCACCCCTCCACTTT. Protein product: CASSSWDTNSPLHF.

The chain recombines TRBV5-6 with TRBJ2-3, with D possibly being TRBD2 (6 bases). Trimming took 2 bases from V and 2 from J, leaving 12 bases between them. This CDR3 has 15 amino acids. The germline V gene has CDR1 SGHDT and CDR2 YYEEEE. The chain's CDR3 is CASSFWGRNTDTQYF. In DNA, the CDR3 is TGTGCCAGCAGCTTTTGGGGGAGGAACACAGATACGCAGTATTTT.

J is TRBJ1-2 and V is TRBV6-5; 10 bases map to TRBD1. Looked up from germline, CDR1 is MNHEY and CDR2 is SVGAGI. The CDR3 is 16 amino acids. The J segment lost 4 bases and the V segment lost 2 bases, leaving 7 bases of the junction unmatched. The CDR3 spells CASSYTGTGVIYGYTF. Here the CDR3 DNA reads TGTGCCAGCAGTTACACCGGGACAGGGGTTATCTATGGCTACACCTTC.

The chain employs TRBV12-3 or TRBV12-4 and TRBJ1-1, with D perhaps TRBD1 (5 bases). The CDR3 is made up of 15 amino acids. Deletions cut 5 bases from V and 4 bases from J, with 17 bases between. The CDR3 is CASSPPRGGVTEAFF. DNA of the CDR3: TGTGCCAGCAGTCCCCCGAGGGGTGGGGTCACTGAAGCTTTCTTT.